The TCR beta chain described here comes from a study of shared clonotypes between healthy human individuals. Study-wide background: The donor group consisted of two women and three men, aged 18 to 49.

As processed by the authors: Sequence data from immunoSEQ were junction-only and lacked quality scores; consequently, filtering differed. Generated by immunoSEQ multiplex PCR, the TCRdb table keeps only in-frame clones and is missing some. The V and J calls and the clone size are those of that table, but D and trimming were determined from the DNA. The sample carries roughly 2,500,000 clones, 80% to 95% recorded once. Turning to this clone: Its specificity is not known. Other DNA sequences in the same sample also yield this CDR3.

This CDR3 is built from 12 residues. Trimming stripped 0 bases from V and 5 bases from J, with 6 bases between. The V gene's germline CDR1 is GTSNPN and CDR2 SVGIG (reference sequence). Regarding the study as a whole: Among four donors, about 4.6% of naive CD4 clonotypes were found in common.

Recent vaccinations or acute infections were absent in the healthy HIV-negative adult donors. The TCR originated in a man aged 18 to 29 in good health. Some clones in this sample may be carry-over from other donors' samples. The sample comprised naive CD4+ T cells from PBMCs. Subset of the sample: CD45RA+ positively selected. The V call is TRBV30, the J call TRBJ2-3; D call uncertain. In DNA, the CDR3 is TGTGCCTGGAGTGTACGGAGAGATACGCAGTATTTT. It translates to CAWSVRRDTQYF.